Below, 5 T cell receptor beta chains from the same sample are listed, as sequenced in a study of CD8+CD57+ T cells in acquired aplastic anemia (dated by TCRdb to the late 2010s). For sequencing, an Illumina HiSeq 2000 was employed. Genomic DNA served as template for TCR beta VDJ combination and CDR3 sequence profiling. TCRdb took the public reads, trimmed them with fastp at Q25, ran MiXCR for clone calling and kept in-frame beta chains. Rows are combined by CDR3 protein, so each entry shows the most common genes and DNA. The sample table records some 190,000 distinct CDR3 sequences; just over 45% of these occur just once. The leading ten clones occupy about 2.9% of the sample. The sequenced sample was sorted CD4+, CD8+, or CD8+CD57+ T cells (not recorded which) from PBMCs. These receptors all stem from a human donor in good health.

This clonotype was seen at least ten times. The rearrangement joins TRBV20-1 to TRBJ1-4; D is unresolved. Germline CDR1 DFQATT, CDR2 SNEGSKA (reference sequence). The CDR3 loop spans 13 amino acids. Trimming left V 1 base short and J 4 bases short, with 7 bases between. CDR3 in amino acids: CSARVRINEKLFF. Here the CDR3 DNA reads TGCAGTGCTAGAGTCCGGATTAATGAAAAACTGTTTTTT.

The chain combines TRBV2 with TRBJ1-4, with D perhaps matching TRBD1 (6 bases). The CDR3 has 15 amino acids. Trimming removed 6 bases at V and 0 bases at J, with 11 bases between. CDR1 is SNHLY and CDR2 is FYNNEI in the germline V gene. The CDR3 protein is CASRRGTTTNEKLFF. The CDR3 DNA reads TGTGCCAGCAGGAGAGGGACAACAACTAATGAAAAACTGTTTTTT.

The chain employs TRBV24-1 and TRBJ1-2; D uncertain. Deletions cut 5 bases from V and 7 bases from J, with 16 bases between. Germline V CDR1 and CDR2: KGHDR, SFDVKD. The CDR3 is 14 amino acids. CDR3 amino acids: CATSAWGRVGGYTF. For the CDR3, the DNA is TGTGCCACCAGTGCGTGGGGTAGGGTTGGTGGCTACACCTTC.

The chain uses TRBV5-1 and TRBJ2-1, with 7 bases that match TRBD2. The CDR3 has 14 residues. V lost 2 bases and J lost 6; bases outside the gene matches: 5. Germline CDR1 is SGHRS and CDR2 is YFSETQ. CDR3 bases: TGCGCCAGCAGCTTCCCAGGACTAGTCAATGAGCAGTTCTTC. Residues: CASSFPGLVNEQFF. The variable domain in full, with the rest retrieved from reference TRBV5-1 and TRBJ2-1, is KAGVTQTPRYLIKTRGQQVTLSCSPISGHRSVSWYQQTPGQGLQFLFEYFSETQRNKGNFPGRFSGRQFSNSRSEMNVSTLELGDSALYLCASSFPGLVNEQFFGPGTRLTVL.

This clonotype was seen ten or more times. This chain joins TRBV6-2 or TRBV6-3 and TRBJ2-3; 7 bases are a match to TRBD2. Germline V gene lookup returns CDR1 MNHEY and CDR2 SVGEGT. The trim removed 4 bases at V and 5 bases at J, leaving 15 bases unmatched. The CDR3 runs 17 residues. The DNA of the CDR3 is TGTGCCAGCAGTTCCCGCTTCCTAGCGGCGGTCGTAGATACGCAGTATTTT. As protein: CASSSRFLAAVVDTQYF.